A single sample gave rise to the 25 T cell receptor beta chains below, sequenced in a study of T cell changes during pregnancy in multiple sclerosis. TCRdb's copy holds only in-frame clones and misses some; the assay was immunoSEQ multiplex PCR. The sample gives 8,500 to 13,000 clones, roughly 91% of which show up once; approximately 5.1% is in the top ten. The sample in question was CD8+ T cells from peripheral blood mononuclear cells, obtained in the first trimester of pregnancy. These receptors were collected from a female donor in good health, enrolled as a control in a pregnancy study.

The rearrangement joins TRBV5-6 to TRBJ2-2, with 11 nucleotides matching TRBD2. The CDR3 has 17 residues. With V trimmed by 4 bases and J by 7 bases, 12 bases remained unmatched. In germline, CDR1 is SGHDT, CDR2 YYEEEE. For the CDR3, the DNA is TGTGCCAGCAGCCTCGGGACTAGCGGTGTTATCAACGGGGAGCTGTTTTTT. This translates into CASSLGTSGVINGELFF.

As to this clone: A read error may produce the germline difference seen at one junction end. The identical CDR3 is also encoded by other nucleotide sequences in the sample. This rearrangement joins TRBV7-9 to TRBJ2-5; 10 bases are a match to TRBD1. The length of the CDR3 is 15 residues. The V gene's germline CDR1 is SEHNR and CDR2 FQNEAQ (reference sequence). The CDR3 DNA follows: TGTGCCAGTAGCTTGGGACAGGGGTTCAAAGAGACCCAGTACTTC. Amino acid sequence: CASSLGQGFKETQYF.

In this sample, this clone turned up once. The CDR3 reads CASSLVSGGAYNEQFF. DNA of the CDR3: TGTGCCAGCAGCTTAGTAAGCGGGGGGGCCTACAATGAGCAGTTCTTC. V gene TRBV7-9 combines with J gene TRBJ2-1; TRBD2 agrees at 10 bases. CDR3 length: 16 residues. CDR1 is SEHNR and CDR2 is FQNEAQ in the germline V gene (reference sequence). The junction had 2 bases not matched to a gene; V was cut back by 1 base and J by 2 bases.

CDR3 in DNA: TGTGCCAGCAGTTACTCGGGCAGGGGAAATGAGCAGTTCTTC. Amino acids: CASSYSGRGNEQFF. The rearrangement links TRBV6-5 to TRBJ2-1; maybe TRBD1 (6 bases). Trimming left V 0 bases short and J 7 bases short, with 10 bases between. Germline-derived CDR1 and CDR2 are MNHEY and SVGAGI. The CDR3 is 14 amino acids.

The chain links TRBV7-9 to TRBJ2-3; 10 bases map to TRBD1. Germline trimming cut 4 bases from V and 11 bases from J; bases unmatched to any gene: 18. Germline lookup yields CDR1 SEHNR and CDR2 FQNEAQ (reference sequence). The CDR3 is made up of 17 amino acids. The DNA for the CDR3 is TGTGCCAGCAGCTACCCCGGGACAGGGGACCTAACACGGAAGCAGTATTTT. Translating gives CASSYPGTGDLTRKQYF. The full variable domain, completed using reference TRBV7-9 and TRBJ2-3, is DTGVSQNPRHKITKRGQNVTFRCDPISEHNRLYWYRQTLGQGPEFLTYFQNEAQLEKSRLLSDRFSAERPKGSFSTLEIQRTEQGDSAMYLCASSYPGTGDLTRKQYFGPGTRLTVL.

The CDR3, as DNA: TGTGCCAGTAGGAGGTTCGGGGATACTGAAGCTTTCTTT. Encoded protein: CASRRFGDTEAFF. The chain couples TRBV19 to TRBJ1-1; no clear D gene. CDR1 LNHDA and CDR2 SQIVND come from the germline V gene (reference sequence). The CDR3 contains 13 residues. With 6 bases removed from V and 5 bases from J, the gap between germline ends came to 13 bases.

J is TRBJ1-2 and V is TRBV4-3; TRBD1 agrees at 8 bases. V dropped 3 bases and J dropped 4; count of bases not matched to a gene: 13. Germline CDR1 is LGHNA and CDR2 is YSLEER. The CDR3 length is 17 residues. CDR3 in DNA: TGCGCCAGCAGCCACGTATATCAGGGGGCTCTAGGCTATGGCTACACCTTC. Its protein is CASSHVYQGALGYGYTF.

This chain connects TRBV7-2 to TRBJ2-2, with D possibly matching TRBD2 (6 bases). Germline V CDR1 and CDR2: SGHTA, FQGNSA. The CDR3 covers 15 residues. The V end lost 3 bases, the J end lost 2 bases, and 10 bases lay between the germline ends. The CDR3 sequence: CASSLGTGNTGELFF. The CDR3 DNA reads as TGTGCCAGCAGCTTGGGGACTGGAAACACCGGGGAGCTGTTTTTT.

The CDR3, as DNA: TGCGCCAGCAGCCAAGAACAAGCGGGGGGCTCCGTCAATGAGCAGTTCTTC. Translated, it gives CASSQEQAGGSVNEQFF. This chain joins TRBV4-3 and TRBJ2-1; the match to TRBD2 covers 9 bases. This CDR3 comprises 17 residues. CDR1 is LGHNA, CDR2 YSLEER, per germline. Trimming at V came to 0 bases and at J to 6 bases, leaving 9 bases not matched to a gene.

CDR3 nucleotides: TGTGCCAGCAGTGAAGTAGACAGGGCCACTGAAGCTTTCTTT. This sequence encodes CASSEVDRATEAFF. V and J are TRBV6-1 and TRBJ1-1; 7 bases are a match to TRBD1. CDR1 and CDR2 (germline): MNHNS, SASEGT. This CDR3 has 14 residues. The ends lost 1 base at V and 4 bases at J; junction bases unmatched: 3.

This chain connects TRBV27 to TRBJ1-2; TRBD1 might be the D (6 bases). Trimming removed 0 bases at V and 14 bases at J, with 19 bases between. The CDR3 totals 14 residues. Germline V lookup: CDR1 MNHEY, CDR2 SMNVEV (reference sequence). The CDR3 is CASSLSGQPLGLTF. The CDR3 DNA reads TGTGCCAGCAGTTTATCTGGACAGCCTCTTGGGTTGACCTTC.

V is TRBV5-1 and J is TRBJ2-7, with 8 bases fitting TRBD2. The CDR3 is 17 amino acids. V trimming: 4 bases; J trimming: 0 bases; junction bases outside the gene matches: 12. From germline, CDR1 is SGHRS and CDR2 YFSETQ. The DNA of the CDR3 is TGCGCCAGCAGCGCTGGGGGGGCGGGGGGTTACTCCTACGAGCAGTACTTC. This codes for CASSAGGAGGYSYEQYF.

The CDR3 loop is CASSSTGSVETQYF. The CDR3 coding sequence is TGCGCCAGCAGCTCGACAGGGTCCGTCGAGACCCAGTACTTC. The V gene is TRBV5-1, the J gene TRBJ2-5, with 7 bases that match TRBD1. CDR1 and CDR2 (germline): SGHRS, YFSETQ. This CDR3 is built from 14 residues. J was trimmed by 5 bases and V by 3 bases; bases with no gene match: 7.

The chain has TRBV9 and TRBJ1-2; TRBD1 is a possible D gene (5 bases). Germline CDR1 and CDR2: SGDLS and YYNGEE. This CDR3 is built from 13 residues. V gave up 0 bases and J gave up 6 bases, with 9 bases separating them. CDR3 residues: CASSVGGGDGYTF. The CDR3 DNA reads as TGTGCCAGCAGCGTAGGCGGAGGGGATGGCTACACCTTC.

The V call is TRBV27, the J call TRBJ1-2; D is ambiguous. The V end was cut by 3 bases, the J end by 6 bases, with 11 bases between. CDR1 MNHEY and CDR2 SMNVEV come from the germline V gene (reference sequence). There are 13 residues in the CDR3. Here the CDR3 reads CASSFRDSDGYTF. CDR3 DNA sequence: TGTGCCAGCAGTTTCCGGGATTCTGATGGCTACACCTTC.

V gene TRBV27 combines with J gene TRBJ1-3; D unresolved. This CDR3 region has 14 residues. Between the trimmed V and J ends, which lost 9 bases and 0 bases, there was a span of 12 bases. Germline V lookup: CDR1 MNHEY, CDR2 SMNVEV (reference sequence). CDR3 DNA sequence: TGTGCCAGTTCCGAAGGGAGCTCTGGAAACACCATATATTTT. This translates into CASSEGSSGNTIYF.

This clone is a singleton in its sample. The chain joins TRBV7-6 to TRBJ2-7; D possibly corresponds to TRBD2 (6 bases). The germline V gene encodes CDR1 SGHVS and CDR2 FNYEAQ. Trimming removed 5 bases from V and 5 bases from J, with 13 bases in between. The length of the CDR3 is 13 residues. CDR3: CASSPAPGDEQYF. CDR3 coding DNA: TGTGCCAGCAGCCCCGCGCCGGGGGACGAGCAGTACTTC.

The CDR3 region is CASRTGGTDTQYF. The DNA for the CDR3 is TGTGCCAGCAGGACAGGGGGTACAGATACGCAGTATTTT. The chain links TRBV6-5 to TRBJ2-3, with 9 positions matching TRBD1. The CDR3 length is 13 residues. Germline V gene data show CDR1 as MNHEY and CDR2 as SVGAGI. The V segment lost 6 bases and the J segment 3 bases; nucleotides outside the gene matches: 1.

The J gene is TRBJ2-3, the V gene TRBV7-9, with 8 bases that match TRBD2. Germline V gives CDR1 SEHNR, CDR2 FQNEAQ (reference sequence). CDR3 length: 17 residues. The V gene end was trimmed by 4 bases and the J gene end by 1 base; junction bases not matched to a gene: 10. CDR3: CASSYSGLALRTDTQYF. The CDR3 nucleotides read TGTGCCAGCAGCTATTCTGGACTAGCCCTTCGCACAGATACGCAGTATTTT.

The V call is TRBV7-9, the J call TRBJ2-7; 8 bases fit TRBD1. V was clipped by 4 bases and J by 2 bases; unmatched bases: 7. Looked up from germline, CDR1 is SEHNR and CDR2 is FQNEAQ (reference sequence). This CDR3 region has 15 residues. As DNA, the CDR3 is TGTGCCAGCAGCTCCGAGGACAGGGCAACCTACGAGCAGTACTTC. It is translated as CASSSEDRATYEQYF.

The chain recombines TRBV7-2 with TRBJ2-5; 16 nucleotides agree with TRBD2. J was trimmed by 4 bases and V by 0 bases; bases with no gene match: 11. Germline V gives CDR1 SGHTA, CDR2 FQGNSA. The CDR3 loop spans 20 amino acids. CDR3 coding DNA: TGTGCCAGCAGCTTAGCGCTGGGACTAGCGGGGGGGCGGGGCGTAGAGACCCAGTACTTC. Encoded protein: CASSLALGLAGGRGVETQYF.

The rearrangement joins TRBV7-9 to TRBJ1-2; weak D call: TRBD1 (5 bases). Germline assignment: CDR1 SEHNR and CDR2 FQNEAQ (reference sequence). The CDR3 runs 15 residues. V lost 5 bases, J lost 4 bases, and 17 bases lay in between. The CDR3 nucleotides are TGTGCCAGCAGCCAAGGGTGGGGCGAATTCTATGGCTACACCTTC. This translates into CASSQGWGEFYGYTF.

This clone was seen just once. The chain couples TRBV7-2 to TRBJ1-2; no clear D. CDR3 length equals 16 residues. In germline, CDR1 is SGHTA, CDR2 FQGNSA. Trimming removed 0 bases from V and 5 bases from J, with 16 bases in between. CDR3 nucleotides: TGTGCCAGCAGCTTAGCAGGGTCTAGCCGGAAGTATGGCTACACCTTC. This encodes CASSLAGSSRKYGYTF.

The CDR3, as DNA: TGCGCCAGCAGTGTGATTGGGACAGGGGGCCGAACTGAAGCTTTCTTT. Protein sequence: CASSVIGTGGRTEAFF. The chain is built from TRBV10-1 and TRBJ1-1; 12 bases are shared with TRBD1. This CDR3 has 16 amino acids. CDR1 is WNHNN and CDR2 is SYGVQD in the germline V gene (reference sequence). V shed 4 bases, J shed 5 bases, and the junction held 8 bases outside the gene matches.

The chain employs TRBV7-2 and TRBJ2-2, with D possibly matching TRBD1 (6 bases). CDR3 length: 17 amino acids. V was trimmed by 4 bases and J by 1 base, leaving 16 bases between them. Germline CDR1 SGHTA, CDR2 FQGNSA. CDR3 coding DNA: TGTGCCAGCAGCTACGGAGGTGGGGGCTTGAACACCGGGGAGCTGTTTTTT. Its protein product is CASSYGGGGLNTGELFF.